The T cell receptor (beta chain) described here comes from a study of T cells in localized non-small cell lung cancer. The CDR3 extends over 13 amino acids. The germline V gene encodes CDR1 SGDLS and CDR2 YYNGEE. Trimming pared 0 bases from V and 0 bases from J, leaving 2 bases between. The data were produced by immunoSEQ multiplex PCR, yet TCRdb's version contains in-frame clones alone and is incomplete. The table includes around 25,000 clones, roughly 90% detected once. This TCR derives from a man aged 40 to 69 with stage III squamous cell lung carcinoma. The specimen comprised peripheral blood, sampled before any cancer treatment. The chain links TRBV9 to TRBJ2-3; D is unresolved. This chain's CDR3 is CASSVDSTDTQYF. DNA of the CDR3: TGTGCCAGCAGCGTAGATAGCACAGATACGCAGTATTTT. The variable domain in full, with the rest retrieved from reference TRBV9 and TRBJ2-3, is DSGVTQTPKHLITATGQRVTLRCSPRSGDLSVYWYQQSLDQGLQFLIQYYNGEERAKGNILERFSAQQFPDLHSELNLSSLELGDSALYFCASSVDSTDTQYFGPGTRLTVL.